The T cell receptor (beta chain) described here comes from a study of metastatic and nonmetastatic thyroid tumors. TCRdb re-called the PCR reads through MiXCR. The data show about 12,000 clones, 12% seen once. The CDR3 has 13 residues. V shed 0 bases and J shed 5 bases, with 7 bases lying between them. Germline CDR1 is SGHNT and CDR2 is YYREEE (reference sequence). No treatment of any kind had been given to any patient before thyroid surgery. A few counts support this clone. The sample was blood. V is TRBV5-4 and J is TRBJ2-3, with no clear D. The receptor was isolated from a female donor with papillary thyroid cancer or a benign thyroid nodule (not recorded which). Some clones in this sample may be carry-over from other donors' samples. CDR3 loop: CASSLEGVDTQYF. CDR3 DNA sequence: TGTGCCAGCAGCTTGGAGGGCGTAGATACGCAGTATTTT.